The entry below gives a single T cell receptor beta chain sequence along with its context. The data were taken from a study of breast tumors, draining lymph nodes, adjacent tissues. Samples came from axillary lymph nodes draining the breast cancer. Germline CDR1 MNHEY, CDR2 SMNVEV (reference sequence). The CDR3 contains 13 residues. The ends were cut back, 6 bases at V and 8 bases at J, with 14 bases in the middle. TCRdb re-analysed the multiplex PCR reads in MiXCR, keeping a single row per CDR3 protein. Of about 230,000 distinct CDR3 sequences listed, approximately 30% were seen once; the top ten hold 1.3% to 1.5%.

Sequencing used axillary lymph node tissue. The sequence was collected from a female donor with breast cancer. Some clones in this sample may be carry-over from other donors' samples. The chain recombines TRBV27 with TRBJ1-3; no clear D. This CDR3 is CASRALNRDTIYF. The CDR3 DNA is TGTGCCAGCAGGGCCCTAAACCGAGACACCATATATTTT.